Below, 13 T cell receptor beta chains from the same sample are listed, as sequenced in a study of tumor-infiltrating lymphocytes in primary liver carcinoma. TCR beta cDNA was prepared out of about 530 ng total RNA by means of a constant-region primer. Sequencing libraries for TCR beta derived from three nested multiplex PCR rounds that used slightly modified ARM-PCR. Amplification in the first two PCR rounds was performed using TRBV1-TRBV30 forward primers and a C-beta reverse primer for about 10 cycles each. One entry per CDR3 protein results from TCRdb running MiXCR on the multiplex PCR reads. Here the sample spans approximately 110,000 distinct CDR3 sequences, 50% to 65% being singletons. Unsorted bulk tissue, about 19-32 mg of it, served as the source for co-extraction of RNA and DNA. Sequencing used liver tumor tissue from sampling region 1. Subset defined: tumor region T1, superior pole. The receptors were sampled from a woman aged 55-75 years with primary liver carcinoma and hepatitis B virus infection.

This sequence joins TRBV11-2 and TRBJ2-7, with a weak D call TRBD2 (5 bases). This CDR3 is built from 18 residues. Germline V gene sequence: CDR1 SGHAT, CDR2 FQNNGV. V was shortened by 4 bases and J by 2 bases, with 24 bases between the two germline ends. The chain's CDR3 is CASSSDWVSLAVPYEQYF. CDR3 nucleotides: TGTGCCAGCAGCTCAGATTGGGTCAGTCTAGCAGTTCCCTACGAGCAGTACTTC.

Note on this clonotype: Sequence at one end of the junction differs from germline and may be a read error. The CDR3 nucleotides read TGTGCCATCAGCTTTGGGACAGAGGGCGGATTCGAAGAGCAGTATTTC. This translates into CAISFGTEGGFEEQYF. The V call is TRBV11-2, the J call TRBJ2-7; 7 bases are a match to TRBD1. There are 16 residues in the CDR3. Germline CDR1 is SGHAT and CDR2 is FQNNGV.

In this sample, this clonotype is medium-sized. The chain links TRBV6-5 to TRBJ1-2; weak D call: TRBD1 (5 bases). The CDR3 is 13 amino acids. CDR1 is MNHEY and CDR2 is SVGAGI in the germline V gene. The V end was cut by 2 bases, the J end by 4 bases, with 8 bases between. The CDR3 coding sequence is TGTGCCAGCAGTTACGGGGGATCCTATGGCTACACCTTC. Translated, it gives CASSYGGSYGYTF.

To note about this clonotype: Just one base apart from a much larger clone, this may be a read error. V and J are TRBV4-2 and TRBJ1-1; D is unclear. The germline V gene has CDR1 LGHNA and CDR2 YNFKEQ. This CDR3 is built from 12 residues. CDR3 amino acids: CSSSPENTEAFF. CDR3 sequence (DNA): TGTTCCAGCAGCCCCGAGAACACTGAAGCTTTCTTT.

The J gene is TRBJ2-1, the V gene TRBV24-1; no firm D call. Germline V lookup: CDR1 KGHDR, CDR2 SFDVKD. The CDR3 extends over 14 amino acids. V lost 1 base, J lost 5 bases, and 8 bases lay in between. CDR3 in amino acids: CATSDFGGNNEQFF. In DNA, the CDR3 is TGTGCCACCAGTGATTTCGGCGGAAACAATGAGCAGTTCTTC.

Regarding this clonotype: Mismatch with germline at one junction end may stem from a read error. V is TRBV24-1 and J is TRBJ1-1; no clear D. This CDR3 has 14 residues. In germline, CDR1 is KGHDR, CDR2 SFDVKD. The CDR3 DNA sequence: TGTGCCACCAGTGACCCCAATTCCAACACTGAATCTTTCTTT. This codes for CATSDPNSNTESFF.

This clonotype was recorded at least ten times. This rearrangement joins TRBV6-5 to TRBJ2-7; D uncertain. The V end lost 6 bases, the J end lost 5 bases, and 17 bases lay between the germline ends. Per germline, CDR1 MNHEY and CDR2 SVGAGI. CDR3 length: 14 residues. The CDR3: CASSRKRRANEQYF. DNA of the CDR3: TGTGCCAGCAGCCGTAAACGCCGGGCAAACGAGCAGTACTTC.

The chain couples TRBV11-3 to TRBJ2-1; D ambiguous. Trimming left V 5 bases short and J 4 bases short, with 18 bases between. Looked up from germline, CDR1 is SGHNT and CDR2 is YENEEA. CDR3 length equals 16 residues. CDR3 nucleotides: TGTGCCAGCAGCCCTCCCGGAGATTCCAAATACAATGAGCAGTTCTTC. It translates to CASSPPGDSKYNEQFF.

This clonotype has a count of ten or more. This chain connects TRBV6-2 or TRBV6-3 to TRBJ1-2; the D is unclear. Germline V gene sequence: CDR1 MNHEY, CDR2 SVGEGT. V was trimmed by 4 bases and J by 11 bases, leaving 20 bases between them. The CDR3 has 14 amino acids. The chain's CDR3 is CASSSGGQPTGYTF. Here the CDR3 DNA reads TGTGCCAGCAGTTCTGGAGGCCAACCTACTGGGTACACCTTC.

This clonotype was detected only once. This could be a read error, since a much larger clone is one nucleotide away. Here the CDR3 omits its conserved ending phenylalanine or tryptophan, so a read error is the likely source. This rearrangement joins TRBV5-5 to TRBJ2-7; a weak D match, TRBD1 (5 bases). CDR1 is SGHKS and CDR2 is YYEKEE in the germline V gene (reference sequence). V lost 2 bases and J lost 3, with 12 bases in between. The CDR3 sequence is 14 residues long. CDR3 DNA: TGTGCCAGCAGCTTTGAGCCAGGGCGCTACGAGCAGTACCTC. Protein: CASSFEPGRYEQYL.

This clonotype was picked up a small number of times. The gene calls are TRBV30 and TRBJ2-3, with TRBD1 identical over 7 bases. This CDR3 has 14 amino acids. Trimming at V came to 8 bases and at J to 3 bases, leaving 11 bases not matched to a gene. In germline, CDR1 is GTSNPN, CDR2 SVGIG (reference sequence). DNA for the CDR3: TGTGCCGCATCAGGGGGTGTTGAGACAGATACGCAGTATTTT. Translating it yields CAASGGVETDTQYF.

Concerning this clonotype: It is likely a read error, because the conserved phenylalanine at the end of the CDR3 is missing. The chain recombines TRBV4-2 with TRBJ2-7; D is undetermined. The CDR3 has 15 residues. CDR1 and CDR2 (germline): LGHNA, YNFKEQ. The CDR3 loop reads CASSQDLGTSYEQYY. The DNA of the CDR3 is TGTGCCAGTAGCCAAGATCTTGGCACCTCCTACGAGCAGTACTAC.

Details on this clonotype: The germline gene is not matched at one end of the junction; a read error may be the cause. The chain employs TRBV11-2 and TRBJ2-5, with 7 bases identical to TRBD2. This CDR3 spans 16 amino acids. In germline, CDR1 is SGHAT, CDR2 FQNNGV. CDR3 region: CASSPERGYRQENQYF. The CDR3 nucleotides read TGTGCCAGCAGTCCAGAGCGGGGTTATCGCCAAGAGAACCAGTACTTC.